The 21 T cell receptor beta chains given below trace back to one sample, sequenced in a study of cytomegalovirus exposure and HLA in healthy donors. Libraries were prepared by immunoSEQ multiplex PCR; TCRdb keeps only in-frame clonotypes and omits some of them. The sample lists 150,000 to 200,000 clones; roughly 83% were seen once. Sequenced input: PBMCs. The receptors come from a woman aged 18-29 years in good health and CMV-seronegative.

In DNA form, the CDR3 reads TGTGCCAGCAGCCCGCGACAGAACAATGAGCAGTTCTTC. Translating it yields CASSPRQNNEQFF. V and J are TRBV7-6 and TRBJ2-1; TRBD1 might be the D (5 bases). Between the trimmed V and J ends, which lost 5 bases and 5 bases, there was a span of 10 bases. Germline lookup yields CDR1 SGHVS and CDR2 FNYEAQ. This CDR3 is built from 13 residues.

The chain links TRBV25-1 to TRBJ1-1, with D unresolved. Trimming stripped 6 bases from V and 0 bases from J, with 14 bases between. CDR3 length: 15 amino acids. Germline CDR1 and CDR2: MGHDK and SYGVNS. CDR3 DNA sequence: TGTGCCAGCAGCCCGGGTTTCCAAGTGAACACTGAAGCTTTCTTT. Translating it yields CASSPGFQVNTEAFF. Filled out from reference TRBV25-1 and TRBJ1-1, the complete variable domain reads EADIYQTPRYLVIGTGKKITLECSQTMGHDKMYWYQQDPGMELHLIHYSYGVNSTEKGDLSSESTVSRIRTEHFPLTLESARPSHTSQYLCASSPGFQVNTEAFFGQGTRLTVV.

J is TRBJ2-5 and V is TRBV6-1; 8 positions match TRBD1. The trim removed 6 bases at V and 2 bases at J, leaving 2 bases unmatched. Germline assignment: CDR1 MNHNS and CDR2 SASEGT. The length of the CDR3 is 13 residues. The CDR3 DNA follows: TGTGCCAGCAGGGACAGGGCGCAAGAGACCCAGTACTTC. Translation gives CASRDRAQETQYF.

This chain links TRBV25-1 with TRBJ1-4, with no clear D. V was trimmed by 5 bases and J by 7 bases, leaving 8 bases between them. The CDR3 is 12 residues long. Looked up from germline, CDR1 is MGHDK and CDR2 is SYGVNS. As DNA, the CDR3 is TGTGCCAGCAGTCAGGAATCTGAAAAACTGTTTTTT. It yields the protein CASSQESEKLFF.

The CDR3 is CASSTDRRTEAFF. The DNA for the CDR3 is TGTGCCAGCAGTACCGACAGGAGGACTGAAGCTTTCTTT. The genes are TRBV6-4 and TRBJ1-1, with D possibly being TRBD1 (6 bases). The V end lost 5 bases, the J end lost 5 bases, and 12 bases lay between the germline ends. The length of the CDR3 is 13 residues. Germline V CDR1 and CDR2: MRHNA, SNTAGT.

The chain is built from TRBV19 and TRBJ2-1; tentatively, D is TRBD2 (6 bases). The CDR3 has 13 amino acids. The V gene lost 8 bases and the J gene lost 9 bases, with 17 bases spanning the gap. The germline gives CDR1 LNHDA, CDR2 SQIVND (reference sequence). CDR3 region: CASSEQPAGEQFF. The CDR3 DNA reads TGTGCCAGTTCCGAACAGCCAGCGGGTGAGCAGTTCTTC.

The CDR3 DNA sequence: TGCGCCAGCAGCCAACCCCTCAGGCTGATGAACACTGAAGCTTTCTTT. Its translation is CASSQPLRLMNTEAFF. The chain carries TRBV4-1 and TRBJ1-1; no firm D call. Trimming removed 2 bases at V and 0 bases at J, with 13 bases between. Looked up from germline, CDR1 is MGHRA and CDR2 is YSYEKL. The CDR3 is 16 residues long.

The CDR3: CASSQGGLAGVGTGELFF. CDR3 DNA: TGCGCCAGCAGCCAAGGGGGGCTAGCGGGAGTGGGCACCGGGGAGCTGTTTTTT. V gene TRBV4-1 combines with J gene TRBJ2-2; 10 bases are a match to TRBD2. Germline V gene lookup returns CDR1 MGHRA and CDR2 YSYEKL. The V gene end was trimmed by 1 base and the J gene end by 4 bases; junction bases not matched to a gene: 9. The CDR3 is made up of 18 amino acids.

J is TRBJ2-5 and V is TRBV2, with TRBD2 matching 8 bases. V trimming: 6 bases; J trimming: 3 bases; junction bases outside the gene matches: 0. In germline, CDR1 is SNHLY, CDR2 FYNNEI. The CDR3 has 12 residues. CDR3 in DNA: TGTGCCAGCAGACTAGCGGAAGAGACCCAGTACTTC. Translated, it gives CASRLAEETQYF. Full variable domain (remainder filled in from reference TRBV2 and TRBJ2-5): EPEVTQTPSHQVTQMGQEVILRCVPISNHLYFYWYRQILGQKVEFLVSFYNNEISEKSEIFDDQFSVERPDGSNFTLKIRSTKLEDSAMYFCASRLAEETQYFGPGTRLLVL.

As concerns this clone: Other DNA sequences in this specimen translate into the identical CDR3. This sequence joins TRBV4-1 and TRBJ1-1; the D is unclear. In germline, CDR1 is MGHRA, CDR2 YSYEKL. The germline V and J ends were trimmed by 6 bases and 6 bases, with 17 bases remaining between them. This CDR3 is built from 14 residues. This CDR3 reads CASSPTFEFAEAFF. The CDR3 region has the DNA TGCGCCAGCAGTCCTACCTTCGAGTTTGCTGAAGCTTTCTTT.

V and J are TRBV9 and TRBJ2-3, with 10 bases aligning to TRBD2. The junction had 3 bases not matched to a gene; V was cut back by 2 bases and J by 0 bases. Germline CDR1 is SGDLS and CDR2 is YYNGEE. The CDR3 runs to 16 residues. The DNA for the CDR3 is TGTGCCAGCAGCGTGACTAGCGGGCGGAGCACAGATACGCAGTATTTT. This codes for CASSVTSGRSTDTQYF.

V usage is TRBV6-1 and J usage is TRBJ1-3; a weak D match, TRBD1 (5 bases). This CDR3 comprises 17 residues. Trimming took off 2 bases at V and 1 base at J, with 15 bases between the two ends. From germline, CDR1 is MNHNS and CDR2 SASEGT. The CDR3, as DNA: TGTGCCAGCAGTGAAAGGCGTCAGGGTCTTTCTGGAAACACCATATATTTT. As protein: CASSERRQGLSGNTIYF.

CDR3 sequence (DNA): TGTGCCACCTCTCGGGGGGGGTACACTGAAGCTTTCTTT. Protein sequence: CATSRGGYTEAFF. The chain is built from TRBV7-9 and TRBJ1-1; TRBD1 might be the D (5 bases). V was pared by 10 bases and J by 3 bases, with 15 bases between. Germline CDR1 reads SEHNR; CDR2 reads FQNEAQ (reference sequence). The CDR3 extends over 13 amino acids.

The V gene is TRBV11-2, the J gene TRBJ2-1; D may be TRBD1 (6 bases). Germline-derived CDR1 and CDR2 are SGHAT and FQNNGV. V was pared by 4 bases and J by 0 bases, with 16 bases between. The CDR3 has 17 residues. The CDR3, as DNA: TGTGCCAGCAGCTCATCCCCACAGGGAAGCTCCTACAATGAGCAGTTCTTC. Translation: CASSSSPQGSSYNEQFF.

V is TRBV7-8 and J is TRBJ1-1; weak D call: TRBD1 (5 bases). CDR3 length: 15 residues. V was cut by 3 bases and J by 3 bases, with 14 bases left in between. The germline V gene has CDR1 SGHVS and CDR2 FQNEAQ. The chain's CDR3 is CASSFGRGFHTEAFF. The CDR3 region has the DNA TGTGCCAGCAGCTTCGGACGGGGGTTCCACACTGAAGCTTTCTTT.

V usage is TRBV28 and J usage is TRBJ2-7, with D possibly TRBD1 on 5 matching bases. CDR1 and CDR2 (germline): MDHEN, SYDVKM. V shed 7 bases and J shed 5 bases, with 18 bases lying between them. The CDR3 sequence is 14 residues long. CDR3 residues: CASTPSSRAHEQYF. CDR3 sequence (DNA): TGTGCCAGCACCCCCTCCAGCAGGGCCCACGAGCAGTACTTC.

This clone was detected once. This CDR3 is CASSQVTGGTQYF. The CDR3 DNA follows: TGTGCCAGCAGCCAAGTAACGGGGGGGACCCAGTACTTC. The V gene is TRBV4-2, the J gene TRBJ2-5; 7 bases fit TRBD2. Germline CDR1 LGHNA, CDR2 YNFKEQ. The CDR3 loop spans 13 amino acids. The J segment lost 7 bases and the V segment lost 1 base, leaving 3 bases of the junction unmatched.

Here the CDR3 DNA reads TGTGCCAGTAGCCCGGGGGTTTCTCAAGAGACCCAGTACTTC. Translated: CASSPGVSQETQYF. The V gene is TRBV19, the J gene TRBJ2-5; weak D call: TRBD2 (6 bases). V gave up 6 bases and J gave up 2 bases, with 13 bases separating them. CDR1 is LNHDA, CDR2 SQIVND, per germline (reference sequence). This CDR3 is built from 14 residues.

This clone occurred once. The V gene is TRBV7-9, the J gene TRBJ2-7; D is possibly TRBD1 (7 bases). The length of the CDR3 is 15 residues. V lost 1 base and J 0 bases, leaving 10 bases between the germline ends. Germline CDR1 SEHNR, CDR2 FQNEAQ (reference sequence). DNA for the CDR3: TGTGCCAGCAGCTTAGGCGGGACAGTCTCCTACGAGCAGTACTTC. Amino acids: CASSLGGTVSYEQYF.

The chain joins TRBV4-1 to TRBJ2-5; TRBD1 matches at 7 bases. The CDR3 totals 15 residues. After removal of 3 bases from V and 9 bases from J, the junction contained 13 bases not matched to a gene. CDR1 is MGHRA and CDR2 is YSYEKL in the germline V gene. The CDR3 is CASSQGTVGPRPQYF. Here the CDR3 DNA reads TGCGCCAGCAGCCAGGGGACAGTCGGTCCGAGGCCCCAGTACTTC.

This chain connects TRBV7-9 to TRBJ2-1; D is perhaps TRBD1 (6 bases). V shed 5 bases and J shed 4 bases, with 15 bases lying between them. Germline CDR1 reads SEHNR; CDR2 reads FQNEAQ (reference sequence). This CDR3 comprises 15 residues. CDR3 amino acids: CASSRTTRGYNEQFF. The CDR3 DNA reads TGTGCCAGCAGCCGAACGACGAGGGGGTACAATGAGCAGTTCTTC.